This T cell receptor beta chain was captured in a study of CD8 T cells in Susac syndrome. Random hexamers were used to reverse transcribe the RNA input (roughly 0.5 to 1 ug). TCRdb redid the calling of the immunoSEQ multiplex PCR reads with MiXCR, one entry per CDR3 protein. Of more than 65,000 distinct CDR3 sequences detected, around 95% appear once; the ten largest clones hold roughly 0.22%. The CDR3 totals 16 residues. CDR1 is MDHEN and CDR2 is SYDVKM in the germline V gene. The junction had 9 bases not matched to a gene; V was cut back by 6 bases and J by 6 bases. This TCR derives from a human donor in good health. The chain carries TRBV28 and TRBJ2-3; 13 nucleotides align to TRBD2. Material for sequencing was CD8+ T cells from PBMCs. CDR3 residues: CASRLGLAGAGDTQYF. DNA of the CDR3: TGTGCCAGCAGACTCGGACTAGCGGGGGCGGGGGATACGCAGTATTTT.